The 26 T cell receptor beta chains presented below share a single source sample, sequenced in a study of a mutant IDH1 vaccine in newly diagnosed glioma. Time point reported: week 23, last vaccination. Doses comprised 300 ug of mutant IDH1 20-mer peptide each, plus topical imiquimod. Some clones are missing from TCRdb's copy, which holds only in-frame ones; the method was immunoSEQ multiplex PCR. The table lists about 55,000 clones, about four fifths of them singletons. Their target antigens are unknown. This material consisted of PBMCs, taken from a glioma patient whose treatment included an IDH1 peptide vaccine. These receptors all stem from a man aged 40-50 years with glioma.

The CDR3 protein is CAARDREYNEQFF. The CDR3 DNA reads TGTGCAGCACGGGACAGGGAATACAATGAGCAGTTCTTC. The chain is built from TRBV25-1 and TRBJ2-1; 9 nucleotides agree with TRBD1. Germline loops: CDR1 MGHDK, CDR2 SYGVNS. The CDR3 consists of 13 residues.

This clone was observed a handful of times. This chain uses TRBV4-2 with TRBJ1-5; no firm D call. Trimming took off 2 bases at V and 5 bases at J, with 10 bases between the two ends. The CDR3 extends over 14 amino acids. Germline CDR1 and CDR2: LGHNA and YNFKEQ. This CDR3 reads CASSQWKGDQPQHF. CDR3 nucleotides: TGTGCCAGCAGCCAATGGAAGGGCGATCAGCCCCAGCATTTT.

The sample holds a few counts of this clone. The rearrangement links TRBV18 to TRBJ1-2; 10 bases line up with TRBD1. The CDR3 spans 16 residues. The J segment lost 3 bases and the V segment lost 3 bases, leaving 7 bases of the junction unmatched. From germline, CDR1 is KGHSH and CDR2 LQKENI. The CDR3 here is CASSPGQGRWDYGYTF. The CDR3 DNA reads TGTGCCAGCTCACCGGGACAGGGGCGTTGGGACTATGGCTACACCTTC.

The gene calls are TRBV28 and TRBJ1-5; no reliable D call. Trimming removed 8 bases at V and 2 bases at J, with 19 bases between. Germline loops: CDR1 MDHEN, CDR2 SYDVKM. CDR3 length equals 16 residues. CDR3 sequence (DNA): TGTGCCAGCGGAACCCCCCGGTTTGGTGGCAATCAGCCCCAGCATTTT. Translated, it gives CASGTPRFGGNQPQHF. The full variable domain, with the rest looked up from reference TRBV28 and TRBJ1-5, is DVKVTQSSRYLVKRTGEKVFLECVQDMDHENMFWYRQDPGLGLRLIYFSYDVKMKEKGDIPEGYSVSREKKERFSLILESASTNQTSMYLCASGTPRFGGNQPQHFGDGTRLSIL.

This chain uses TRBV7-8 with TRBJ2-5, with TRBD1 identical over 11 bases. CDR1 SGHVS and CDR2 FQNEAQ come from the germline V gene. V shed 2 bases, J shed 4 bases, and the junction held 15 bases outside the gene matches. The CDR3 spans 19 residues. CDR3 in amino acids: CASSLMKVWDRGRVETQYF. CDR3 DNA: TGTGCCAGCAGCTTAATGAAGGTTTGGGACAGGGGGAGAGTAGAGACCCAGTACTTC.

The rearrangement uses TRBV7-9 and TRBJ1-6, with a possible D match to TRBD1 (6 bases). The germline V and J ends were trimmed by 5 bases and 7 bases, with 21 bases remaining between them. This CDR3 spans 17 amino acids. Germline CDR1 reads SEHNR; CDR2 reads FQNEAQ (reference sequence). The DNA for the CDR3 is TGTGCCAGCAGCCCCCGGGGTACAGGGTCAGAGAATTCACCCCTCCACTTT. Translation gives CASSPRGTGSENSPLHF.

This clone was counted only a few times. The V gene is TRBV6-1, the J gene TRBJ1-2; 7 bases match TRBD1. Germline CDR1 MNHNS, CDR2 SASEGT. V was pared by 9 bases and J by 3 bases, with 1 base of the junction left unmatched. CDR3 size: 11 residues. For the CDR3, the DNA is TGTGCCAGTACAGGGGACTATGGCTACACCTTC. It yields the protein CASTGDYGYTF.

The rearrangement uses TRBV6-1 and TRBJ2-5; either TRBD1 or TRBD2 may supply D (6 bases each). Germline CDR1 MNHNS, CDR2 SASEGT. Trimming took 4 bases from V and 5 from J, leaving 17 bases between them. This CDR3 contains 15 residues. CDR3 sequence: CASSALKGGEETQYF. The CDR3, as DNA: TGTGCCAGCAGTGCTCTCAAGGGGGGCGAGGAGACCCAGTACTTC.

The chain combines TRBV4-1 with TRBJ1-1; maybe TRBD1 (5 bases). Looked up from germline, CDR1 is MGHRA and CDR2 is YSYEKL. The CDR3 totals 16 residues. Trimming pared 6 bases from V and 3 bases from J, leaving 20 bases between. The CDR3 DNA follows: TGCGCCAGCAGTCACTTGTGGGTGACGGGGGACACTGAAGCTTTCTTT. Translation gives CASSHLWVTGDTEAFF.

This chain joins TRBV6-1 and TRBJ2-7, with TRBD1 identical over 9 bases. Germline assignment: CDR1 MNHNS and CDR2 SASEGT. V was pared by 4 bases and J by 3 bases, with 10 bases of the junction left unmatched. The CDR3 length is 16 residues. The CDR3 DNA reads TGTGCCAGCAGTGGTCTCGGGACAGGGCCCTACTACGAGCAGTACTTC. Residues: CASSGLGTGPYYEQYF.

The chain combines TRBV5-6 with TRBJ2-5, with a tentative D call TRBD1 (6 bases). CDR1 and CDR2 from the germline V gene are SGHDT and YYEEEE. The CDR3 sequence is 14 residues long. The V end was cut by 0 bases, the J end by 5 bases, with 11 bases between. Written as DNA, the CDR3 is TGTGCCAGCAGCTTGGTACAGGGCGTGGAGACCCAGTACTTC. It yields the protein CASSLVQGVETQYF.

This clone showed up just once. The chain employs TRBV5-1 and TRBJ2-3, with a possible D match to TRBD2 (5 bases). CDR3 length equals 13 residues. Germline CDR1 reads SGHRS; CDR2 reads YFSETQ. V lost 1 base, J lost 6 bases, and 9 bases lay in between. Written as DNA, the CDR3 is TGCGCCAGCAGCTTGACCCAGCGGGATACGCAGTATTTT. This codes for CASSLTQRDTQYF.

This chain connects TRBV19 to TRBJ2-7; 13 bases are a match to TRBD2. The CDR3 is 14 residues long. The V gene's germline CDR1 is LNHDA and CDR2 SQIVND (reference sequence). V was clipped by 7 bases and J by 2 bases; unmatched bases: 2. CDR3: CASKLAGGPYEQYF. The CDR3 bases are TGTGCCAGTAAACTAGCGGGGGGGCCCTACGAGCAGTACTTC.

The chain combines TRBV6-6 with TRBJ1-6; D perhaps matches TRBD1 (6 bases). Germline V gene sequence: CDR1 MNHNY, CDR2 SVGAGI (reference sequence). The CDR3 is 16 amino acids. Trimming shortened V by 2 bases and J by 8 bases, and 16 bases separated the two germline ends. In nucleotides, the CDR3 is TGTGCCAGCAGTTACGTGGGGGGCGAGGGAGATTCACCCCTCCACTTT. Amino acid sequence: CASSYVGGEGDSPLHF.

The chain links TRBV19 to TRBJ1-1; D perhaps matches TRBD1 (6 bases). The germline V and J ends were trimmed by 7 bases and 5 bases, with 23 bases remaining between them. The CDR3 length is 16 residues. Germline CDR1 reads LNHDA; CDR2 reads SQIVND (reference sequence). The CDR3 bases are TGTGCCAGTATCCAGGGGCGGGGGAACGGGGAAACTGAAGCTTTCTTT. It translates to CASIQGRGNGETEAFF. The variable domain in full, completed from reference TRBV19 and TRBJ1-1, reads DGGITQSPKYLFRKEGQNVTLSCEQNLNHDAMYWYRQDPGQGLRLIYYSQIVNDFQKGDIAEGYSVSREKKESFPLTVTSAQKNPTAFYLCASIQGRGNGETEAFFGQGTRLTVV.

The chain joins TRBV6-1 to TRBJ2-7; TRBD2 agrees at 9 bases. The V gene end was trimmed by 2 bases and the J gene end by 3 bases; junction bases not matched to a gene: 8. The CDR3 has 16 residues. Germline loops: CDR1 MNHNS, CDR2 SASEGT. The CDR3 DNA follows: TGTGCCAGCAGTGAAAAGTGGAGCGGGGGGATCTACGAGCAGTACTTC. Protein product: CASSEKWSGGIYEQYF.

The CDR3 loop is CASSEGDRGEQYF. DNA of the CDR3: TGTGCCAGCAGTGAAGGGGACAGGGGGGAGCAGTACTTC. The gene calls are TRBV6-1 and TRBJ2-7, with 11 bases fitting TRBD1. Germline V gives CDR1 MNHNS, CDR2 SASEGT. Unmatched junction bases numbered 0, after V lost 1 base and J lost 7 bases. The CDR3 totals 13 residues.

J is TRBJ2-5 and V is TRBV6-6, with D tentatively TRBD1 (7 bases). V was pared by 7 bases and J by 5 bases, with 20 bases between. The germline V gene encodes CDR1 MNHNY and CDR2 SVGAGI (reference sequence). This CDR3 is 15 amino acids long. This chain's CDR3 is CASTRGGGGGETQYF. In nucleotides, the CDR3 is TGTGCCAGCACGAGGGGTGGAGGGGGCGGTGAGACCCAGTACTTC.

The chain couples TRBV9 to TRBJ1-6; a weak D match, TRBD1 (6 bases). The CDR3 has 16 residues. Germline values: CDR1 SGDLS, CDR2 YYNGEE. V lost 4 bases to trimming and J lost 10 bases, with 21 bases between them. CDR3 DNA: TGTGCCAGCAGCCCTCAAGTCGGGGGGCAAGGGTCACCCCTCCACTTT. It specifies CASSPQVGGQGSPLHF.

The chain carries TRBV18 and TRBJ2-6; D not resolved. V lost 3 bases to trimming and J lost 3 bases, with 12 bases between them. The CDR3 is made up of 16 amino acids. Germline CDR1 and CDR2: KGHSH and LQKENI. The DNA of the CDR3 is TGTGCCAGCTCACCCCCCGGGTTAAGTGGGGCCAACGTCCTGACTTTC. The encoded protein is CASSPPGLSGANVLTF.

This clone appeared a single time. The chain combines TRBV30 with TRBJ2-3; D may be TRBD1 (5 bases). Germline V gene sequence: CDR1 GTSNPN, CDR2 SVGIG (reference sequence). The ends were cut back, 5 bases at V and 1 base at J, with 34 bases in the middle. There are 21 residues in the CDR3. For the CDR3, the DNA is TGTGCCTGGGAAGTCTCGGCGGACATCTTCCTTTACCCCTCGCGCACAGATACGCAGTATTTT. Amino acids: CAWEVSADIFLYPSRTDTQYF.

This clone has only a few counts. Compared with germline, one end of the junction differs, possibly owing to a read error. The V gene is TRBV29-1, the J gene TRBJ1-5, with a possible D match to TRBD1 (5 bases). CDR3 length equals 11 residues. Germline CDR1 and CDR2: SQVTM and ANQGSEA. The CDR3 coding sequence is TGCAGCGTTGAAGATCGAGGGGCGATCAGATTT. Amino acid sequence: CSVEDRGAIRF. The variable domain in full, with the rest retrieved from reference TRBV29-1 and TRBJ1-5, is SAVISQKPSRDICQRGTSLTIQCQVDSQVTMMFWYRQQPGQSLTLIATANQGSEATYESGFVIDKFPISRPNLTFSTLTVSNMSPEDSSIYLCSVEDRGAIRFGDGTRLSIL.

This clone was seen a single time. The chain couples TRBV19 to TRBJ1-3; unclear D gene. The CDR3 consists of 15 residues. Looked up from germline, CDR1 is LNHDA and CDR2 is SQIVND (reference sequence). The ends were cut back, 5 bases at V and 4 bases at J, with 15 bases in the middle. The chain's CDR3 is CASSPHSDWGNTIYF. The CDR3 nucleotides are TGTGCCAGTAGTCCCCACAGCGACTGGGGAAACACCATATATTTT.

The chain links TRBV7-2 to TRBJ2-7; tentative D call: TRBD2 (6 bases). The germline gives CDR1 SGHTA, CDR2 FQGNSA. The CDR3 totals 15 residues. Trimming stripped 2 bases from V and 1 base from J, with 12 bases between. CDR3 protein: CASSLLGGGSYEQYF. The CDR3 coding sequence is TGTGCCAGCAGCTTACTCGGGGGTGGGTCCTACGAGCAGTACTTC.

This clone showed up just a few times. The chain links TRBV7-3 to TRBJ1-6; TRBD1 is a possible D gene (5 bases). Trimming left V 3 bases short and J 8 bases short, with 8 bases between. Germline V gene lookup returns CDR1 SGHTA and CDR2 FQGTGA. This CDR3 comprises 13 residues. CDR3 loop: CASSFTGDSPLHF. The CDR3 bases are TGTGCCAGCAGCTTCACAGGCGATTCACCCCTCCACTTT.

The genes are TRBV29-1 and TRBJ1-2; D is possibly TRBD1 (5 bases). V gave up 4 bases and J gave up 5 bases, with 17 bases separating them. Germline lookup yields CDR1 SQVTM and CDR2 ANQGSEA. The CDR3 extends over 14 amino acids. The CDR3 nucleotides are TGCAGCGTTGGGGGCCGCCCACAGGCGTATGGCTACACCTTC. Amino acids: CSVGGRPQAYGYTF.